This T cell receptor (beta chain) was observed in a study of OX40 agonist ivuxolimab in advanced cancers. Study-level results: By week 6 at 0.1 to 3.0 mg/kg, blood CD4+ and CD8+ T cells had expanded clonally.

Germline V gene data show CDR1 as SGHAT and CDR2 as FQNNGV. Trimming took off 4 bases at V and 0 bases at J, with 12 bases between the two ends. CDR3 length: 15 residues. Blood draws occurred at baseline, cycle 4 day 1, and cycle 7 day 1. TCRdb's copy holds only in-frame clones and misses some; the assay was immunoSEQ multiplex PCR. The repertoire holds more than 60,000 clones, with over 75% as singletons. On this clone: Its antigen is as yet unknown.

The V gene is TRBV11-2, the J gene TRBJ2-5, with D perhaps TRBD1 or TRBD2 (5 bases each). The clonotype was recovered from an adult with an advanced solid tumor such as melanoma, head and neck, liver or kidney cancer. The specimen was CD4+ or CD8+ T cells sorted from blood, collected in a trial of the OX40 agonist ivuxolimab. The CDR3 region is CASSSVGTDQETQYF. The CDR3 DNA reads as TGTGCCAGCAGCTCGGTTGGGACGGACCAAGAGACCCAGTACTTC.